Described below is a single T cell receptor (beta chain) sequence and its context. Its antigen is not identified. Trimming pared 1 base from V and 2 bases from J, leaving 11 bases between. This CDR3 spans 15 amino acids. Germline CDR1 reads MGHRA; CDR2 reads YSYEKL. These data are taken from a study of OX40 agonist ivuxolimab in advanced cancers. Study details: Prior checkpoint blockade (anti-PD-1, anti-PD-L1 or anti-CTLA-4) was permitted; approximately 40% had it. General observations from the study: The average count of expanded clones was higher among CD8+ T cells than among CD4+. Circulating CD4+ and CD8+ T cells showed clonal expansion by week 6 at 0.1 to 3.0 mg/kg.

Sequenced by immunoSEQ multiplex PCR; TCRdb stores in-frame clones only, minus some. The profile shows under 85,000 clones, approximately 81% of them singletons. No patient had autoimmune disease or received systemic immunosuppression. The sequences come from CD4+ or CD8+ T cells sorted from blood, collected in a trial of the OX40 agonist ivuxolimab. This sequence was found in an adult with an advanced solid tumor such as melanoma, head and neck, liver or kidney cancer. J is TRBJ1-1 and V is TRBV4-1; D remains unclear. The CDR3 sequence is CASSQVFYLNTEAFF. The CDR3 DNA follows: TGCGCCAGCAGCCAAGTGTTCTATTTAAACACTGAAGCTTTCTTT.